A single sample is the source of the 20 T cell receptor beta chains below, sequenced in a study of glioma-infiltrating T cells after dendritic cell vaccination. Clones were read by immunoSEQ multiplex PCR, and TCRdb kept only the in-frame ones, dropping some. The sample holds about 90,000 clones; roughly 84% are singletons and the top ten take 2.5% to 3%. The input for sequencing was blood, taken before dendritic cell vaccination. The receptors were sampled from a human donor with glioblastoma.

This CDR3 is CASSLVRQGHGNEQFF. The CDR3 DNA is TGCGCCAGCAGCTTGGTCCGACAGGGGCACGGTAATGAGCAGTTCTTC. This chain connects TRBV5-1 to TRBJ2-1; 8 bases map to TRBD1. This CDR3 contains 16 residues. Trimming at V came to 0 bases and at J to 7 bases, leaving 9 bases not matched to a gene. CDR1 and CDR2 (germline): SGHRS, YFSETQ.

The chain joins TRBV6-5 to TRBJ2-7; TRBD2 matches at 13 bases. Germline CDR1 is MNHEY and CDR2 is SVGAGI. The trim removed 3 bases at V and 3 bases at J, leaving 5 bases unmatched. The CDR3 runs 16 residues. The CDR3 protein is CASSYGTSGEGYEQYF. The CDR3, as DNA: TGTGCCAGCAGTTATGGGACTAGCGGGGAGGGCTACGAGCAGTACTTC.

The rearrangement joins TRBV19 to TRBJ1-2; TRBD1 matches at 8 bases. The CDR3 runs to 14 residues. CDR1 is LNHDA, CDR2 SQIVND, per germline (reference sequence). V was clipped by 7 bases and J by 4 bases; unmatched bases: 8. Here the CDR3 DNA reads TGTGCCAGTACCCCGGACAGGGCCTTCTATGGCTACACCTTC. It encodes CASTPDRAFYGYTF.

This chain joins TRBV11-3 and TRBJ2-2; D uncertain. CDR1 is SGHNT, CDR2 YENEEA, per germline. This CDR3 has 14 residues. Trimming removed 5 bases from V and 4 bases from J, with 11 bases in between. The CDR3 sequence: CASSPGESTGELFF. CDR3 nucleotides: TGTGCCAGCAGCCCTGGAGAGAGCACCGGGGAGCTGTTTTTT.

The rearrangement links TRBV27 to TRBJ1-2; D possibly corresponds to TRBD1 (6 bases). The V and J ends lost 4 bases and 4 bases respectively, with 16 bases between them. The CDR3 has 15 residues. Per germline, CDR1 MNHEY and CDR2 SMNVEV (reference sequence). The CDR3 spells CASSSRSRGIYGYTF. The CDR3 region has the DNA TGTGCCAGCAGTTCCCGATCAAGGGGGATCTATGGCTACACCTTC.

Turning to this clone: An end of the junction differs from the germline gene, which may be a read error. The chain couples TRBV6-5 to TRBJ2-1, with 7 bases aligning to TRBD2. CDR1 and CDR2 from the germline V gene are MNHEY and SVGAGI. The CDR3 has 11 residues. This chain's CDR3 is CTSSLSGNMFF. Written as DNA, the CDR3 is TGTACCAGCAGCCTAAGCGGGAATATGTTCTTC.

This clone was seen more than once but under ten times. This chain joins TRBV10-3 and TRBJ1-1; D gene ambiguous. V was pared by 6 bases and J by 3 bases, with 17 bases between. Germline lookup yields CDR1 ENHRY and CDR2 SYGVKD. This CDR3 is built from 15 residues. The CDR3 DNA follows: TGTGCCATCAGCCCCCAGACCGGGCGGGACACTGAAGCTTTCTTT. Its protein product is CAISPQTGRDTEAFF.

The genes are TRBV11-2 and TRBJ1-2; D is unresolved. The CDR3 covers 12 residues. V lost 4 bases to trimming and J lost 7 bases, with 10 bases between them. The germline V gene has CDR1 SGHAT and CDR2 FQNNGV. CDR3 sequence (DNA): TGTGCCAGCAGCTCTGAGATAACTGGCTACACCTTC. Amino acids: CASSSEITGYTF.

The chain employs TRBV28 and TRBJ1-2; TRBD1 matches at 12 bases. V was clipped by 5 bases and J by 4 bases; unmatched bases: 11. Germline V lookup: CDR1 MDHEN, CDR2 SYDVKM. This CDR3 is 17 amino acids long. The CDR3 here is CASSPRDRGRGGYGYTF. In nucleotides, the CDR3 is TGTGCCAGCAGTCCCCGGGACAGGGGGCGTGGGGGCTATGGCTACACCTTC.

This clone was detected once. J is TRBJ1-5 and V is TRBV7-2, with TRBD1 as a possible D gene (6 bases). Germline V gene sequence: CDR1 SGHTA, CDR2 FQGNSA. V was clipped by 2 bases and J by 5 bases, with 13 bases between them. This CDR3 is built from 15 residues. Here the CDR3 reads CASSLQGQGYQPQHF. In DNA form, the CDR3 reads TGTGCCAGCAGCTTACAGGGGCAAGGATATCAGCCCCAGCATTTT.

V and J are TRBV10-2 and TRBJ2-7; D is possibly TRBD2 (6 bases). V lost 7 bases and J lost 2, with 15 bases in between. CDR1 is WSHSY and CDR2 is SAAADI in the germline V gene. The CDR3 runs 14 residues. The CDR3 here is CASTTEGYPYEQYF. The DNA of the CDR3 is TGCGCCAGCACTACGGAGGGCTACCCCTACGAGCAGTACTTC.

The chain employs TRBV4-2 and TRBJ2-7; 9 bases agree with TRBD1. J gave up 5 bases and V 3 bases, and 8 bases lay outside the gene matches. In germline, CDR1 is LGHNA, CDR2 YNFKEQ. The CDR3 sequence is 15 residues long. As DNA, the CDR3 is TGTGCCAGCAGCCACTCGGGACAGGGAGGCGACGAGCAGTACTTC. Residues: CASSHSGQGGDEQYF.

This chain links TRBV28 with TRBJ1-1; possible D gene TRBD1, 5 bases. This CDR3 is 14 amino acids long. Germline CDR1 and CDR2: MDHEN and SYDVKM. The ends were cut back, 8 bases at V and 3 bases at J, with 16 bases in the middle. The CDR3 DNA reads TGTGCCAGCGGGACCCGCGGGGCGTACACTGAAGCTTTCTTT. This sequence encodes CASGTRGAYTEAFF.

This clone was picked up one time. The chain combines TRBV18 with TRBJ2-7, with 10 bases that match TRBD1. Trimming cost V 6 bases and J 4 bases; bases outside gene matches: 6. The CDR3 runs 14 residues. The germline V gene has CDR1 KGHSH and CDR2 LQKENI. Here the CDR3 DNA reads TGTGCCAGCTCGCCGGACAGGGGGGCATACGAGCAGTACTTC. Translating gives CASSPDRGAYEQYF.

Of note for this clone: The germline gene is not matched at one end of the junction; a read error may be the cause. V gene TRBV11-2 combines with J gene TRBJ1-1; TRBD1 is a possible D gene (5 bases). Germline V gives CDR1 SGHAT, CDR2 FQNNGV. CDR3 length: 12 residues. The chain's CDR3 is CASSLEFGARTF. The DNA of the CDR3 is TGTGCCAGCAGCTTAGAGTTTGGGGCGCGCACTTTT.

The chain's CDR3 is CASSRELAGGSYEQYF. As DNA, the CDR3 is TGTGCCAGCAGCCGCGAACTAGCGGGAGGTTCCTACGAGCAGTACTTC. The V call is TRBV4-2, the J call TRBJ2-7; 12 nucleotides line up with TRBD2. J was trimmed by 1 base and V by 4 bases; bases with no gene match: 5. In germline, CDR1 is LGHNA, CDR2 YNFKEQ. The CDR3 extends over 16 amino acids.

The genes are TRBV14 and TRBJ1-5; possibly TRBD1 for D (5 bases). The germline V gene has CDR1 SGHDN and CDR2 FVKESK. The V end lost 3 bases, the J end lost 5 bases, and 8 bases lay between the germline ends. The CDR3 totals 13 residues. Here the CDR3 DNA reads TGTGCCAGCAGCCAGGGGCCGGATCAGCCCCAGCATTTT. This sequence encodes CASSQGPDQPQHF. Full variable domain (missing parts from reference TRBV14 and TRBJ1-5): EAGVTQFPSHSVIEKGQTVTLRCDPISGHDNLYWYRRVMGKEIKFLLHFVKESKQDESGMPNNRFLAERTGGTYSTLKVQPAELEDSGVYFCASSQGPDQPQHFGDGTRLSIL.

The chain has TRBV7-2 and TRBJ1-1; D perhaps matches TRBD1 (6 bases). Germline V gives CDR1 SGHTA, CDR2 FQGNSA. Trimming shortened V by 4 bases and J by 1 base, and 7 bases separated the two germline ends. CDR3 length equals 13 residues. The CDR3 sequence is CASSSGQNTEAFF. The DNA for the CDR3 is TGTGCCAGCAGCTCGGGACAGAACACTGAAGCTTTCTTT.

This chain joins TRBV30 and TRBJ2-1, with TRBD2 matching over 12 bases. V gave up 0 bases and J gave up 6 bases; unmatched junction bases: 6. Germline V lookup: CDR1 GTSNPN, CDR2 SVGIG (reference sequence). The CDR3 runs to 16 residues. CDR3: CAWSVLRTSGANEQFF. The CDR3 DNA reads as TGTGCCTGGAGTGTACTCCGGACTAGCGGGGCCAATGAGCAGTTCTTC.

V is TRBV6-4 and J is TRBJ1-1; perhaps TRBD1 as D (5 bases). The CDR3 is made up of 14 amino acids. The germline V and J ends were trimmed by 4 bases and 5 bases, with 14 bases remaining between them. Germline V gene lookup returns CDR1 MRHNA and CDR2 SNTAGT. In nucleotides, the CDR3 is TGTGCCAGCAGTGCCAAGGGGCGCTTGACTGAAGCTTTCTTT. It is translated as CASSAKGRLTEAFF.